This is a list of T cell receptor beta chains from one sample in a study of blood T cell repertoires in COVID-19. Generated by immunoSEQ multiplex PCR, the TCRdb table keeps only in-frame clones and is missing some. The sample shows 70,000 to 85,000 clones, more than 70% of them seen only once. Sequencing was done on a sample of peripheral blood. Receptors were obtained from an older man with active or convalescent COVID-19. CDR3s leave out the opening cysteine and the closing phenylalanine or tryptophan. D genes are given only for firm matches.

CDR3aa | v_gene | d_gene | len
ASSLGGSGGSTYEQY | TRBV5-5 | TRBD2 | 15
ASSQDHGPGTQY | TRBV4-1 | . | 12
ASSALVERWTIKREYNEQF | TRBV6-2/TRBV6-3 | . | 19
ASSISLRRYSNQPQH | TRBV19 | . | 15
ASSVLSGSSYEQY | TRBV9 | TRBD2 | 13
ASGAAHATQY | TRBV2 | . | 10
AWSMGQVGAN | TRBV30 | . | 10
ASRNTASGGSTEAF | TRBV19 | TRBD1 | 14
ASKPRGSENSPLH | TRBV19 | . | 13
ASSLPDRDNQPQH | TRBV4-1 | TRBD1 | 13
ASSFDFSSYEQY | TRBV5-4 | . | 12
ASSAPPQGAGNSPLH | TRBV9 | . | 15
ASSVFINSPLH | TRBV9 | . | 11
ASSAGVTYEQY | TRBV10-1 | . | 11
ASSLDRDVNTEAF | TRBV6-5 | TRBD1 | 13
ASSPEGAVGNEQF | TRBV4-3 | . | 13
ASSSPVTNEKLF | TRBV28 | . | 12
ASSLGGGLTYNEQF | TRBV11-2 | TRBD2 | 14
ASSSGTSGGVGETQY | TRBV11-3 | TRBD2 | 15
ASSLGQDTYGYT | TRBV28 | TRBD1 | 12
ASSLSEGETQY | TRBV4-2 | . | 11
SVEEGGADTQY | TRBV29-1 | . | 11
ASSIELSGTDTQY | TRBV19 | . | 13
ASSLASGGAIEQF | TRBV7-3 | TRBD2 | 13
AAMRGANTGELF | TRBV6-5 | TRBD2 | 12
ATAGPFHEQF | TRBV3-1/TRBV3-2 | . | 10
ASRYLEGSEAF | TRBV3-1/TRBV3-2 | . | 11
SARQETQY | TRBV20-1 | . | 8
ASSSPTAGRKTQY | TRBV7-2 | . | 13
ASSLNPGKFEKLF | TRBV11-2 | . | 13
SADSGRSTDTQY | TRBV29-1 | TRBD2 | 12
ASSQEAGLAAYEQY | TRBV4-2 | TRBD2 | 14
ASSLALGVAGELF | TRBV7-2 | . | 13
ASSAGTGENTGELF | TRBV5-4 | TRBD1 | 14
ASSYGPASSTDTQY | TRBV6-5 | . | 14
ATRDREVPYEQY | TRBV19 | TRBD1 | 12
ASSQAAGSASQH | TRBV3-1/TRBV3-2 | . | 12
ASSQESQGGNTEAF | TRBV3-1/TRBV3-2 | TRBD1 | 14
ASSMGTDIRNQPQH | TRBV19 | TRBD1 | 14
ASSERGGGRNTQY | TRBV25-1 | . | 13
ASSSQGGRETLH | TRBV7-9 | TRBD1 | 12
ASSARQGGNNSPLH | TRBV6-1 | TRBD1 | 14
AWTWGSNYNSPLH | TRBV30 | . | 13
ASSPTRTRTYEQY | TRBV18 | TRBD2 | 13
ASSWPSGGNSNQPQH | TRBV28 | . | 15
ASSLNRGSSYEQY | TRBV27 | TRBD1 | 13
ASSRQGSTGELF | TRBV7-7 | TRBD1 | 12
ASSTTVQETQY | TRBV6-5 | . | 11
ASSPPPGGRNTIY | TRBV18 | TRBD1 | 13
ASSLTGRNTEAF | TRBV19 | TRBD1 | 12
SVGRGSPYEQY | TRBV29-1 | . | 11
ASSATLAGSYRSSYNEQF | TRBV5-1 | TRBD2 | 18
ASSEDSNYGYT | TRBV10-1 | . | 11